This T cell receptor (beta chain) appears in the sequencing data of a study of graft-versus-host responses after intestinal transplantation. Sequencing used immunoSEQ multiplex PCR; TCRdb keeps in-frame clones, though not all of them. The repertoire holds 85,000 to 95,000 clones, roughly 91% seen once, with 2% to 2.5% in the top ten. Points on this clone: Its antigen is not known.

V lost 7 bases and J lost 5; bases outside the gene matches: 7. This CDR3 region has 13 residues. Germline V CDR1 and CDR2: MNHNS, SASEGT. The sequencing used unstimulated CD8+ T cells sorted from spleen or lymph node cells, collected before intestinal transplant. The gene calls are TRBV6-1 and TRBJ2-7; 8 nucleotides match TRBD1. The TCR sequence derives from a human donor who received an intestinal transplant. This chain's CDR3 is CASTDDRGDEQYF. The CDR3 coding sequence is TGTGCCAGCACCGACGACAGGGGCGACGAGCAGTACTTC.